This paragraph covers one T cell receptor beta chain sequence. The table came from immunoSEQ multiplex PCR; TCRdb's copy has only in-frame clones and leaves some out. The sample records under 55,000 clones, around 90% being singletons. These data are taken from a study of T cell changes during pregnancy in multiple sclerosis. V was trimmed by 0 bases and J by 5 bases, leaving 10 bases between them. Germline CDR1 reads MGHRA; CDR2 reads YSYEKL. The CDR3 consists of 14 residues. The sample consisted of CD8+ T cells from peripheral blood mononuclear cells, taken after pregnancy. The rearrangement uses TRBV4-1 and TRBJ2-5; perhaps TRBD2 as D (6 bases). The clonotype originates from a female donor with multiple sclerosis, enrolled in a pregnancy study. CDR3 nucleotides: TGCGCCAGCAGCCAAGATTCGGGGGTTGAGACCCAGTACTTC. Its protein product is CASSQDSGVETQYF.